This TCR beta chain was sequenced during a study of cytomegalovirus exposure and HLA in healthy donors. Study-wide results and limits: There were a few CMV-associated chains whose specificity for CMV antigens was confirmed in vitro.

Assay: immunoSEQ multiplex PCR; the TCRdb copy retains only in-frame clones and omits some. The sample includes approximately 200,000 clones, more than 80% seen only once; the top ten take less than 9%. The CDR3 is 14 amino acids. Trimming stripped 0 bases from V and 4 bases from J, with 8 bases between. Per the germline V gene, CDR1 is SGDLS and CDR2 is YYNGEE. A remark on this clone: Antigen specificity is unknown.

The genes are TRBV9 and TRBJ1-3; D gene ambiguous. This TCR was recovered from a man aged 18 to 29 in good health and CMV-seropositive. The sequenced sample was PBMCs. This CDR3 is CASSVARGGNTIYF. For the CDR3, the DNA is TGTGCCAGCAGCGTAGCTCGGGGAGGAAACACCATATATTTT.